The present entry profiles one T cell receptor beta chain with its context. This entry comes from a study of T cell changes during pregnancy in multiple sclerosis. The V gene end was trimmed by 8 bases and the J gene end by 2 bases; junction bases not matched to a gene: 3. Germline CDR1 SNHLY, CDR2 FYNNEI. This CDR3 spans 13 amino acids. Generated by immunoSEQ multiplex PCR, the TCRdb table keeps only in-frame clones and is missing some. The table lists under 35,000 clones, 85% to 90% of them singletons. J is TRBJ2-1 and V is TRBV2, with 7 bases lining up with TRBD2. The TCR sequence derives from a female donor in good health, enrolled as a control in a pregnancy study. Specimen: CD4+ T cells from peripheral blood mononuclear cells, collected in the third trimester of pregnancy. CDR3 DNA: TGTGCCAGCTTGAGCGGGGCCTACAATGAGCAGTTCTTC. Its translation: CASLSGAYNEQFF.